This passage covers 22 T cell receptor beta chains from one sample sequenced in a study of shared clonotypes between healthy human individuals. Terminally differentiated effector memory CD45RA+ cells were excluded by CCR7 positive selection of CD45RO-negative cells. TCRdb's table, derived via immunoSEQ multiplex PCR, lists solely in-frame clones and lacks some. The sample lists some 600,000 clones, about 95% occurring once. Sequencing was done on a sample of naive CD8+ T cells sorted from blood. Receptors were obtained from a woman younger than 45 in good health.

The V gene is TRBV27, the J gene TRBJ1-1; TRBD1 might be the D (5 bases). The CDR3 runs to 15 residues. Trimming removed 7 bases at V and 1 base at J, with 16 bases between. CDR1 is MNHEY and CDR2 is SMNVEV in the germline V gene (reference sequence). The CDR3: CASTPRWGRNTEAFF. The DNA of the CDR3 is TGTGCCAGCACCCCACGGTGGGGACGGAACACTGAAGCTTTCTTT.

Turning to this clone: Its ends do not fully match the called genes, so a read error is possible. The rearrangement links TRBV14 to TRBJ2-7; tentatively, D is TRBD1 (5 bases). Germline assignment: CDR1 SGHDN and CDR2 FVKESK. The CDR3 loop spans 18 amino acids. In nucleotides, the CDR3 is TGTGCCAACAGCCAAGATTGGTCAGGGCTCGGTTTAACCTACGAGCAGTACTTC. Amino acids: CANSQDWSGLGLTYEQYF.

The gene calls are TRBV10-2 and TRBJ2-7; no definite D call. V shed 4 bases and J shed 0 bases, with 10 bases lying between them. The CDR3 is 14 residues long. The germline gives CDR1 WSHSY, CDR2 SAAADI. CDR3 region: CASSVSYNSYEQYF. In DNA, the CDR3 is TGCGCCAGCAGTGTAAGTTACAACTCCTACGAGCAGTACTTC.

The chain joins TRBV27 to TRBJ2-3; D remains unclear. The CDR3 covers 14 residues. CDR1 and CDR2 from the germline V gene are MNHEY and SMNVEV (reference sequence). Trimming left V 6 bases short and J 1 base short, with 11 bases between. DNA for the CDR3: TGTGCCAGCAGCTCTGGGTCCCGCACAGATACGCAGTATTTT. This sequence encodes CASSSGSRTDTQYF.

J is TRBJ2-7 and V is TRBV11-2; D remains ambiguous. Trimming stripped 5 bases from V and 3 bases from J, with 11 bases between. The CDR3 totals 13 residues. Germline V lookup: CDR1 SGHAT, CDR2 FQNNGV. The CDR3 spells CASSLELVYEQYF. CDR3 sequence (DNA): TGTGCCAGCAGCCTCGAGCTGGTCTACGAGCAGTACTTC.

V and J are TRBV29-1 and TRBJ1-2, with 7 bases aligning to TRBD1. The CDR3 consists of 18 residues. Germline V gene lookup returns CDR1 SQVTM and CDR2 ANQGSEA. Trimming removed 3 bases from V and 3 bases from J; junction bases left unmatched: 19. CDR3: CSVEPLLRGQMGDYGYTF. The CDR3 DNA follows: TGCAGCGTTGAGCCCCTCCTTAGGGGACAGATGGGTGACTATGGCTACACCTTC.

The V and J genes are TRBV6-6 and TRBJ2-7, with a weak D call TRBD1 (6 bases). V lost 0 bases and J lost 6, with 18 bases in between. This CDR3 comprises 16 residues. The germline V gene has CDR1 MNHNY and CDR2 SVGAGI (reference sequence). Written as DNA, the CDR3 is TGTGCCAGCAGTTACTCCCCCTTCGACAGGCGGCCCGAGCAGTACTTC. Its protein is CASSYSPFDRRPEQYF.

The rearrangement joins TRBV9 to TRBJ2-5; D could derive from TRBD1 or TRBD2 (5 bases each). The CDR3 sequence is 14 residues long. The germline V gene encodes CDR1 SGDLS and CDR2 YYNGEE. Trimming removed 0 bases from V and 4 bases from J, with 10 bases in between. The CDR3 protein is CASSVGGASETQYF. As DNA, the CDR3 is TGTGCCAGCAGCGTAGGAGGGGCGTCAGAGACCCAGTACTTC.

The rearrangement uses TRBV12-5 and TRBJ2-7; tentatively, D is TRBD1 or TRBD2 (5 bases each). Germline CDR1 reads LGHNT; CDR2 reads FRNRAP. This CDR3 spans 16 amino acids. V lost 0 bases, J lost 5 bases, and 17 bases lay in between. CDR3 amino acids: CASGLVRIGAGNEQYF. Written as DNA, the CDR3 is TGTGCTAGTGGTTTGGTACGTATCGGGGCAGGCAACGAGCAGTACTTC.

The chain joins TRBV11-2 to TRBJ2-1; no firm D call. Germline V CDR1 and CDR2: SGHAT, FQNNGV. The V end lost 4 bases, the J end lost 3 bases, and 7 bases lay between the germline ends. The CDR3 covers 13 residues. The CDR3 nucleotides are TGTGCCAGCAGCTCCCTGGGCTACAATGAGCAGTTCTTC. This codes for CASSSLGYNEQFF.

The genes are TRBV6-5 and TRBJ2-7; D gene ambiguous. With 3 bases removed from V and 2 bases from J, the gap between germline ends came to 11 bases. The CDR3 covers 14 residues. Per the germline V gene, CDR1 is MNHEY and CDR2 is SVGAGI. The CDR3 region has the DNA TGTGCCAGCAGTTATGACCAGTCTACCTACGAGCAGTACTTC. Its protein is CASSYDQSTYEQYF.

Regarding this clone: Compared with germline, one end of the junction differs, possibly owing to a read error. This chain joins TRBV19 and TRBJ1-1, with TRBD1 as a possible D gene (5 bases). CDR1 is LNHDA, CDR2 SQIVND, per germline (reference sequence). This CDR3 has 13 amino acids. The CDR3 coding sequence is TGTGCCAGTAGTTGGGGGAAGAACACCGAAGCTTTCTTT. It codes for CASSWGKNTEAFF. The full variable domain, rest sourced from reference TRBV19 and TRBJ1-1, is DGGITQSPKYLFRKEGQNVTLSCEQNLNHDAMYWYRQDPGQGLRLIYYSQIVNDFQKGDIAEGYSVSREKKESFPLTVTSAQKNPTAFYLCASSWGKNTEAFFGQGTRLTVV.

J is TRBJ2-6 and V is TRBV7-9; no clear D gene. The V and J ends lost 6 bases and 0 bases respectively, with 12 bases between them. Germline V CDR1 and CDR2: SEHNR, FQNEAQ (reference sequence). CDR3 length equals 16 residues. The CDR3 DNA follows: TGTGCCAGCAGTTACACAACCCGCTCTGGGGCCAACGTCCTGACTTTC. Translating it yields CASSYTTRSGANVLTF.

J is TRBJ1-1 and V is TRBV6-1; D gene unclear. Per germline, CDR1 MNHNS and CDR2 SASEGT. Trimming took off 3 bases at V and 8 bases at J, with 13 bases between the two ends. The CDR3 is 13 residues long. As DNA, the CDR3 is TGTGCCAGCAGTGATTCCCGAATTGGCGAAGCTTTCTTT. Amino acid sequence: CASSDSRIGEAFF.

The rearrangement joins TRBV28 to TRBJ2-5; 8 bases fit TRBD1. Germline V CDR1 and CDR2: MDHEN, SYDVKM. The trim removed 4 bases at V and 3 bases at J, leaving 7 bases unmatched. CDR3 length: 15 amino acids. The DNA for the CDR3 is TGTGCCAGCAGTTCGTGGACAGGGTATGAAGAGACCCAGTACTTC. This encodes CASSSWTGYEETQYF.

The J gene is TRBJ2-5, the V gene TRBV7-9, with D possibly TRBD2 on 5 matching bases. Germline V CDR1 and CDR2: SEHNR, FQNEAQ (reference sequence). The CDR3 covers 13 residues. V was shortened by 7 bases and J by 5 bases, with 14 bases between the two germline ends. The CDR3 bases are TGTGCCAGCACCCCCGGCGGGTGGGAGACCCAGTACTTC. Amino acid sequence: CASTPGGWETQYF.

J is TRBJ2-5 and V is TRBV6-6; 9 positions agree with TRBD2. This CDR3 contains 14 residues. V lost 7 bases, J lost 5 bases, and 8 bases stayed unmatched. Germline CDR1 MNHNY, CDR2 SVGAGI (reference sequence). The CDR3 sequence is CASTDSGSRETQYF. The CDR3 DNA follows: TGTGCCAGCACTGATAGCGGGAGCCGTGAGACCCAGTACTTC.

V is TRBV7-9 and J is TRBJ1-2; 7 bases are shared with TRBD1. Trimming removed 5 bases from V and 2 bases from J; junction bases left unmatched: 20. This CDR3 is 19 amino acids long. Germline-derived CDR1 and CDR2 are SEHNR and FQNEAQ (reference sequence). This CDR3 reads CASSIGEGAWTGDNYGYTF. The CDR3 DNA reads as TGTGCCAGCAGCATAGGGGAGGGGGCGTGGACAGGAGACAACTATGGCTACACCTTC.

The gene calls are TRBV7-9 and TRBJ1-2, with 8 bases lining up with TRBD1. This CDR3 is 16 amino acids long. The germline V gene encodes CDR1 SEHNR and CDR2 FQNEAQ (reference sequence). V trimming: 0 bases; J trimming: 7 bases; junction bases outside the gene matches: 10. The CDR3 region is CASSLALAGGSVGYTF. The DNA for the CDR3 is TGTGCCAGCAGCTTAGCGTTGGCAGGGGGCTCGGTTGGCTACACCTTC.

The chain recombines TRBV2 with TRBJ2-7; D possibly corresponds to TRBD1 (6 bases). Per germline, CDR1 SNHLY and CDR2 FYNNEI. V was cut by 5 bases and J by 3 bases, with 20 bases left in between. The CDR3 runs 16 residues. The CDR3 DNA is TGTGCCAGCAGTCTCACCCGGACAAAAGGGGGCTACGAGCAGTACTTC. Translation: CASSLTRTKGGYEQYF.

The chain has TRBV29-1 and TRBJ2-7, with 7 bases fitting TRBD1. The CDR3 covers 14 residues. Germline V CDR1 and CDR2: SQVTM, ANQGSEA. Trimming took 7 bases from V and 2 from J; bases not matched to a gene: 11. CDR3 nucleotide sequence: TGCAGCGCCCTCTTCCGGGACAGAACCTACGAGCAGTACTTC. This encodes CSALFRDRTYEQYF.

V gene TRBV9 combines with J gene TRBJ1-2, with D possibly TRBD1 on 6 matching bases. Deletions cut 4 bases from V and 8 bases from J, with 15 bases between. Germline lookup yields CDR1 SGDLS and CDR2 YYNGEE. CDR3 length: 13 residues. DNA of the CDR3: TGTGCCAGCAGCTCGGACAGCTTATGGGGCTACACCTTC. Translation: CASSSDSLWGYTF.